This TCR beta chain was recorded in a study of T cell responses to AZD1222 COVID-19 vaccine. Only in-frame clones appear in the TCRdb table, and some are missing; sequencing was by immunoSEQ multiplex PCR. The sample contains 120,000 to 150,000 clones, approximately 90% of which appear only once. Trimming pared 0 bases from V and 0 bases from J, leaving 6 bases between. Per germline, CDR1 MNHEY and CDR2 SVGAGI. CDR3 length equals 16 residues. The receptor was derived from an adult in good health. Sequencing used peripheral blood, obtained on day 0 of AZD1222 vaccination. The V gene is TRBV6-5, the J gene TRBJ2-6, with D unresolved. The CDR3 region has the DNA TGTGCCAGCAGTTACTCTTCCATCTCTGGGGCCAACGTCCTGACTTTC. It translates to CASSYSSISGANVLTF.